Listed here are 26 T cell receptor beta chains from one sample, sequenced in a study of T cell responses to AZD1222 COVID-19 vaccine. This table comes from immunoSEQ multiplex PCR, and its TCRdb copy is limited to in-frame clones, with some not included. The sample has fewer than 110,000 clones; less than 95% are singletons. Sample: peripheral blood, taken on day 0 of AZD1222 vaccination. These receptors were collected from an adult in good health.

The chain is built from TRBV28 and TRBJ1-4; D not certain. From germline, CDR1 is MDHEN and CDR2 SYDVKM. The CDR3 loop spans 16 amino acids. Trimming took off 5 bases at V and 7 bases at J, with 20 bases between the two ends. CDR3 nucleotides: TGTGCCAGCAGTCCACACGGAGCGGCACCAGGTGAAAAACTGTTTTTT. This encodes CASSPHGAAPGEKLFF.

The chain links TRBV5-1 to TRBJ2-7; TRBD2 aligns across 8 bases. In germline, CDR1 is SGHRS, CDR2 YFSETQ. The CDR3 is made up of 15 amino acids. The ends lost 0 bases at V and 5 bases at J; junction bases unmatched: 7. CDR3 sequence reads: CASSLESGGADEQYF. The CDR3 DNA reads TGCGCCAGCAGCTTGGAATCCGGGGGGGCCGACGAGCAGTACTTC.

This chain joins TRBV28 and TRBJ2-7; D is unclear. The germline V and J ends were trimmed by 3 bases and 0 bases, with 6 bases remaining between them. This CDR3 comprises 13 residues. CDR1 is MDHEN, CDR2 SYDVKM, per germline. The CDR3 DNA sequence: TGTGCCAGCAGTTTTTGGATCTCCTACGAGCAGTACTTC. As protein: CASSFWISYEQYF.

CDR3 DNA: TGTGCCAGCAGTTTAGGGGATGAGCAGTTCTTC. Residues: CASSLGDEQFF. The chain uses TRBV12-3 or TRBV12-4 and TRBJ2-1; D uncertain. The CDR3 spans 11 residues. The V gene lost 1 base and the J gene lost 8 bases, with 3 bases spanning the gap.

The chain uses TRBV30 and TRBJ1-2, with D perhaps matching TRBD1 (5 bases). The CDR3 is made up of 17 amino acids. With 3 bases removed from V and 0 bases from J, the gap between germline ends came to 20 bases. In germline, CDR1 is GTSNPN, CDR2 SVGIG (reference sequence). The DNA of the CDR3 is TGTGCCTGGAGGACGGGCAGGGCCTTATCTTCTAACTATGGCTACACCTTC. It encodes CAWRTGRALSSNYGYTF.

A single count supports this clone. The rearrangement links TRBV7-2 to TRBJ2-1, with 11 bases lining up with TRBD2. Trimming removed 4 bases from V and 4 bases from J; junction bases left unmatched: 6. Per the germline V gene, CDR1 is SGHTA and CDR2 is FQGNSA. There are 16 residues in the CDR3. For the CDR3, the DNA is TGTGCCAGCAGCTCCTCTAGCGGGGGGTCGTACAATGAGCAGTTCTTC. Residues: CASSSSSGGSYNEQFF.

This clone was picked up a small number of times. The chain carries TRBV2 and TRBJ2-7; D might be TRBD1 or TRBD2, each matching 6 bases. Germline V gene data show CDR1 as SNHLY and CDR2 as FYNNEI. The V and J ends lost 7 bases and 2 bases respectively, with 15 bases between them. This CDR3 has 14 amino acids. The CDR3 loop is CASTSGAAPYEQYF. CDR3 DNA sequence: TGTGCCAGCACCTCGGGGGCCGCGCCCTACGAGCAGTACTTC.

The chain uses TRBV5-1 and TRBJ1-2; possible D gene TRBD1, 5 bases. This CDR3 region has 14 residues. V shed 4 bases and J shed 4 bases, with 14 bases lying between them. Germline CDR1 and CDR2: SGHRS and YFSETQ. The CDR3 loop reads CASSPGQGSYGYTF. In DNA, the CDR3 is TGCGCCAGCAGCCCGGGGCAGGGTTCCTATGGCTACACCTTC.

The chain uses TRBV24-1 and TRBJ1-2, with 7 bases aligning to TRBD1. The CDR3 is 13 amino acids. CDR1 KGHDR and CDR2 SFDVKD come from the germline V gene. Trimming took 2 bases from V and 8 from J; bases not matched to a gene: 4. CDR3 in DNA: TGTGCCACCAGTGATTATGACAGGGACGGCTACACCTTC. It translates to CATSDYDRDGYTF.

The chain couples TRBV2 to TRBJ1-5; weak D call: TRBD1 (6 bases). V lost 2 bases, J lost 4 bases, and 12 bases lay in between. CDR1 and CDR2 (germline): SNHLY, FYNNEI. This CDR3 is 15 amino acids long. The CDR3 region has the DNA TGTGCCAGCAGTGAATTAGGGACACCTAATCAGCCCCAGCATTTT. It specifies CASSELGTPNQPQHF.

This rearrangement joins TRBV30 to TRBJ1-5; D remains unclear. Trimming left V 2 bases short and J 3 bases short, with 11 bases between. This CDR3 is 14 amino acids long. CDR1 GTSNPN and CDR2 SVGIG come from the germline V gene (reference sequence). The CDR3 DNA reads as TGTGCCTGGAGTCCTTCGAGGTACAATCAGCCCCAGCATTTT. Translation gives CAWSPSRYNQPQHF.

The V call is TRBV5-1, the J call TRBJ2-7; D not resolved. The CDR3 length is 14 residues. The V and J ends lost 4 bases and 2 bases respectively, with 13 bases between them. Germline assignment: CDR1 SGHRS and CDR2 YFSETQ. Written as DNA, the CDR3 is TGCGCCAGCAGCCCCCAAACCAACGCCTACGAGCAGTACTTC. The encoded protein is CASSPQTNAYEQYF.

The chain is built from TRBV12-3 or TRBV12-4 and TRBJ2-7, with 7 bases lining up with TRBD1. The V segment lost 5 bases and the J segment 6 bases; nucleotides outside the gene matches: 4. The CDR3 is 12 residues long. The CDR3 spells CASSPGGAEQYF. The CDR3 bases are TGTGCCAGCAGTCCAGGGGGAGCCGAGCAGTACTTC.

The chain employs TRBV7-2 and TRBJ1-3, with D unclear. V lost 1 base to trimming and J lost 2 bases, with 6 bases between them. Germline V gives CDR1 SGHTA, CDR2 FQGNSA. The CDR3 runs to 14 residues. The CDR3, as DNA: TGTGCCAGCAGCTTAGTTACCGCTGGAAACACCATATATTTT. It translates to CASSLVTAGNTIYF.

The gene calls are TRBV28 and TRBJ1-1; TRBD1 aligns across 7 bases. The germline CDR1 and CDR2 sequences are MDHEN and SYDVKM. CDR3 size: 12 residues. The ends lost 6 bases at V and 10 bases at J; junction bases unmatched: 8. CDR3 protein: CASSIDRVAAFF. The CDR3 DNA reads as TGTGCCAGCAGCATCGACAGGGTGGCAGCTTTCTTT.

The chain uses TRBV5-1 and TRBJ1-5; D gene uncertain. Germline V lookup: CDR1 SGHRS, CDR2 YFSETQ. This CDR3 is built from 13 residues. The ends were cut back, 4 bases at V and 8 bases at J, with 13 bases in the middle. This CDR3 is CASSTLGGEPQHF. CDR3 nucleotide sequence: TGCGCCAGCAGCACCCTGGGAGGTGAGCCCCAGCATTTT.

This chain uses TRBV19 with TRBJ2-7; D ambiguous. V lost 5 bases to trimming and J lost 0 bases, with 11 bases between them. The CDR3 is 14 residues long. Germline CDR1 and CDR2: LNHDA and SQIVND (reference sequence). The CDR3 DNA reads as TGTGCCAGTAGTCTGTTAGCTGGCTCCTACGAGCAGTACTTC. Its protein is CASSLLAGSYEQYF. The whole variable domain, filled in from reference TRBV19 and TRBJ2-7, reads DGGITQSPKYLFRKEGQNVTLSCEQNLNHDAMYWYRQDPGQGLRLIYYSQIVNDFQKGDIAEGYSVSREKKESFPLTVTSAQKNPTAFYLCASSLLAGSYEQYFGPGTRLTVT.

This clone occurred a few times. The same CDR3 also results from other DNA sequences found in this sample. V gene TRBV18 combines with J gene TRBJ1-1; D might be TRBD1 (6 bases). The V end lost 6 bases, the J end lost 1 base, and 9 bases lay between the germline ends. CDR1 and CDR2 (germline): KGHSH, LQKENI. The CDR3 consists of 13 residues. The CDR3 loop is CASSPGQNTEAFF. Written as DNA, the CDR3 is TGTGCCAGCTCCCCGGGACAGAACACTGAAGCTTTCTTT.

This CDR3 is CASSEAGQHSPLHF. The CDR3 nucleotides are TGTGCCAGCAGTGAAGCCGGACAGCATTCACCCCTCCACTTT. The chain joins TRBV6-1 to TRBJ1-6; D possibly corresponds to TRBD1 (6 bases). The CDR3 extends over 14 amino acids. V was cut by 0 bases and J by 8 bases, with 8 bases left in between. Germline CDR1 and CDR2: MNHNS and SASEGT.

The chain is built from TRBV9 and TRBJ2-7; D might be TRBD2 (6 bases). Between the trimmed V and J ends, which lost 1 base and 2 bases, there was a span of 10 bases. The length of the CDR3 is 14 residues. From germline, CDR1 is SGDLS and CDR2 YYNGEE. The CDR3 bases are TGTGCCAGCAGCGTACCGCGGGAAACCTACGAGCAGTACTTC. The encoded protein is CASSVPRETYEQYF.

The V and J genes are TRBV4-1 and TRBJ2-1; no clear D. Germline-derived CDR1 and CDR2 are MGHRA and YSYEKL. The CDR3 spans 16 residues. The V and J ends lost 1 base and 0 bases respectively, with 10 bases between them. CDR3 residues: CASSQVVRSSYNEQFF. In nucleotides, the CDR3 is TGCGCCAGCAGCCAAGTTGTCCGGAGCTCCTACAATGAGCAGTTCTTC.

The chain is built from TRBV13 and TRBJ2-1, with 9 nucleotides matching TRBD2. CDR3 length: 16 residues. V lost 3 bases to trimming and J lost 5 bases; unmatched junction nucleotides: 8. Germline V lookup: CDR1 PRHDT, CDR2 FYEKMQ (reference sequence). The CDR3 is CASSFSGGGADNEQFF. The CDR3 DNA reads as TGTGCCAGCAGCTTTAGTGGCGGGGGGGCCGACAATGAGCAGTTCTTC.

This chain connects TRBV29-1 to TRBJ2-7; the match to TRBD1 covers 9 bases. The CDR3 length is 15 residues. Germline V gives CDR1 SQVTM, CDR2 ANQGSEA. J gave up 1 base and V 3 bases, and 7 bases lay outside the gene matches. Here the CDR3 DNA reads TGCAGCGTTGAGTTTCCTGGACAGGGGTCCTACGAGCAGTACTTC. It translates to CSVEFPGQGSYEQYF.

The V gene is TRBV28, the J gene TRBJ2-7, with D uncertain. The germline V gene encodes CDR1 MDHEN and CDR2 SYDVKM. The CDR3 contains 11 residues. V was pared by 2 bases and J by 3 bases, with 2 bases between. The DNA of the CDR3 is TGTGCCAGCAGTTTAAACTACGAGCAGTACTTC. Protein product: CASSLNYEQYF.

The chain joins TRBV7-6 to TRBJ1-1, with 7 nucleotides matching TRBD1. Germline lookup yields CDR1 SGHVS and CDR2 FNYEAQ. The V and J ends lost 1 base and 8 bases, in that order; junction bases with no gene match: 1. The CDR3 runs to 12 residues. In DNA form, the CDR3 reads TGTGCCAGCAGCTTAGGGGGACAGGAAGCTTTCTTT. Amino acids: CASSLGGQEAFF. The variable domain in full, with the rest retrieved from reference TRBV7-6 and TRBJ1-1, is GAGVSQSPRYKVTKRGQDVALRCDPISGHVSLYWYRQALGQGPEFLTYFNYEAQQDKSGLPNDRFSAERPEGSISTLTIQRTEQRDSAMYRCASSLGGQEAFFGQGTRLTVV.

This clone has only one observation. The genes are TRBV5-8 and TRBJ1-2, with D unclear. The CDR3 consists of 11 residues. Germline V gene lookup returns CDR1 SGHTS and CDR2 YDEGEE. V lost 4 bases and J lost 8, with 9 bases in between. CDR3 loop: CASSPALGYTF. The DNA for the CDR3 is TGTGCCAGCAGCCCGGCCCTGGGCTACACCTTC.